The 30 T cell receptor beta chains reported below all come from one sample, sequenced in a study of blood T cells in healthy people across ages. The second PCR ran roughly 7 to 12 cycles with a sample-barcoded 5' primer and J-beta primers. Each CDR3 protein is one row after TCRdb ran MiXCR on the 5' RACE reads. The data hold approximately 1,700,000 distinct CDR3 sequences, with around 40% observed a single time. Material for sequencing was blood. Receptors were obtained from a human donor in good health.

This clonotype has just a few counts. The J gene is TRBJ1-2, the V gene TRBV5-6; D uncertain. Trimming stripped 2 bases from V and 13 bases from J, with 12 bases between. The germline V gene has CDR1 SGHDT and CDR2 YYEEEE. The CDR3 covers 11 residues. CDR3 DNA sequence: TGTGCCAGCAGCTTTGATCAGGATGCCACCTTC. This gives the protein CASSFDQDATF.

This clonotype came up a few times. This chain uses TRBV28 with TRBJ1-4; D is uncertain. Per germline, CDR1 MDHEN and CDR2 SYDVKM. Trimming took off 7 bases at V and 0 bases at J, with 15 bases between the two ends. The length of the CDR3 is 16 residues. CDR3 sequence (DNA): TGTGCCAGCAAAACCGCCCGAGCAGCAACTAATGAAAAACTGTTTTTT. Protein: CASKTARAATNEKLFF.

This chain links TRBV7-2 with TRBJ2-2; 7 bases line up with TRBD2. The junction had 8 bases not matched to a gene; V was cut back by 0 bases and J by 7 bases. CDR1 and CDR2 from the germline V gene are SGHTA and FQGNSA. This CDR3 comprises 16 residues. The CDR3 coding sequence is TGTGCCAGCAGCTTAGCGTATAGCGGGTTTAGCGGGGAGCTGTTTTTT. Translation gives CASSLAYSGFSGELFF.

The table lists this clonotype with many counts. V is TRBV4-3 and J is TRBJ1-6; no firm D call. This CDR3 contains 17 residues. Looked up from germline, CDR1 is LGHNA and CDR2 is YSLEER. V lost 0 bases and J lost 11, with 20 bases in between. The CDR3 nucleotides read TGCGCCAGCAGCCAAGATCTTAGGTTGGAGGGTGGGCCACCCCTCCACTTT. Its translation: CASSQDLRLEGGPPLHF.

The chain is built from TRBV3-1 and TRBJ1-2; weak D call: TRBD1 (5 bases). Between the trimmed V and J ends, which lost 1 base and 3 bases, there was a span of 15 bases. The CDR3 has 16 amino acids. CDR1 and CDR2 (germline): LGHDT, YNNKEL (reference sequence). Written as DNA, the CDR3 is TGTGCCAGCAGCCAAGGGACGGGGGGAACGGACTATGGCTACACCTTC. Its translation is CASSQGTGGTDYGYTF.

The sample holds a few counts of this clonotype. The rearrangement uses TRBV20-1 and TRBJ1-1; tentative D call: TRBD1 (6 bases). Trimming shortened V by 5 bases and J by 0 bases, and 10 bases separated the two germline ends. The CDR3 runs to 13 residues. Germline-derived CDR1 and CDR2 are DFQATT and SNEGSKA (reference sequence). The CDR3: CSALTGMNTEAFF. The CDR3 DNA is TGCAGTGCTTTGACAGGAATGAACACTGAAGCTTTCTTT.

There are a few counts of this clonotype. The chain joins TRBV7-9 to TRBJ2-1; 7 nucleotides line up with TRBD1. The germline gives CDR1 SEHNR, CDR2 FQNEAQ (reference sequence). Trimming removed 1 base from V and 4 bases from J; junction bases left unmatched: 7. This CDR3 contains 16 residues. The CDR3 nucleotides are TGTGCCAGCAGCTTAGGACAGGGTGCTGGGTACAATGAGCAGTTCTTC. Residues: CASSLGQGAGYNEQFF.

A few counts support this clonotype. The V gene is TRBV7-2, the J gene TRBJ2-5, with D perhaps matching TRBD1 or TRBD2 (5 bases each). Deletions cut 5 bases from V and 2 bases from J, with 15 bases between. This CDR3 contains 15 residues. Per the germline V gene, CDR1 is SGHTA and CDR2 is FQGNSA. The CDR3 nucleotides read TGTGCCAGCAGCCTGTCTTTGGGGACGCAAGAGACCCAGTACTTC. This encodes CASSLSLGTQETQYF. Based on the CDR3 plus reference TRBV7-2 and TRBJ2-5, the full variable domain is GAGVSQSPSNKVTEKGKDVELRCDPISGHTALYWYRQSLGQGLEFLIYFQGNSAPDKSGLPSDRFSAERTGGSVSTLTIQRTQQEDSAVYLCASSLSLGTQETQYFGPGTRLLVL.

This clonotype has just a few counts. The chain is built from TRBV9 and TRBJ2-3, with 9 bases identical to TRBD2. The germline V gene encodes CDR1 SGDLS and CDR2 YYNGEE. The V gene end was trimmed by 8 bases and the J gene end by 0 bases; junction bases not matched to a gene: 10. CDR3 length: 16 amino acids. Here the CDR3 DNA reads TGTGCCAGTTCGCGTTTAGCGGGGGCGAGCACAGATACGCAGTATTTT. This sequence encodes CASSRLAGASTDTQYF.

The chain joins TRBV20-1 to TRBJ1-1; maybe TRBD1 (5 bases). The germline V gene encodes CDR1 DFQATT and CDR2 SNEGSKA (reference sequence). The CDR3 runs to 14 residues. The germline V and J ends were trimmed by 3 bases and 4 bases, with 15 bases remaining between them. CDR3 loop: CSARTGGLSTEAFF. CDR3 DNA sequence: TGCAGTGCTAGGACCGGGGGTCTGAGCACTGAAGCTTTCTTT.

CDR3 amino acids: CASSRGTGGFETQYF. The CDR3 nucleotides read TGCGCCAGCAGCCGGGGGACAGGGGGCTTCGAGACCCAGTACTTC. This chain uses TRBV5-1 with TRBJ2-5, with TRBD1 matching 12 bases. Losses at the gene ends were 4 bases for V and 5 bases for J; bases not matched to a gene: 6. The CDR3 extends over 15 amino acids. From germline, CDR1 is SGHRS and CDR2 YFSETQ.

The table lists this clonotype with a few counts. The chain has TRBV7-2 and TRBJ1-4; D is possibly TRBD1 (6 bases). V was shortened by 1 base and J by 0 bases, with 18 bases between the two germline ends. Germline V gene lookup returns CDR1 SGHTA and CDR2 FQGNSA. The CDR3 length is 19 residues. In DNA, the CDR3 is TGTGCCAGCAGCTTAGTCCCTCCTGGACAGCTAGCAACTAATGAAAAACTGTTTTTT. Its protein product is CASSLVPPGQLATNEKLFF.

This chain uses TRBV20-1 with TRBJ2-4, with D perhaps matching TRBD2 (5 bases). There are 10 residues in the CDR3. The germline gives CDR1 DFQATT, CDR2 SNEGSKA (reference sequence). V was clipped by 5 bases and J by 13 bases, with 12 bases between them. Written as DNA, the CDR3 is TGCAGTGCTTTACTAGGGAAGCAGTACTTC. Its translation: CSALLGKQYF.

The chain recombines TRBV5-1 with TRBJ1-2; a possible D gene is TRBD1 (6 bases). V lost 0 bases, J lost 5 bases, and 17 bases lay in between. Germline V CDR1 and CDR2: SGHRS, YFSETQ. The CDR3 is made up of 16 amino acids. This chain's CDR3 is CASSLEGGSTHYGYTF. The DNA for the CDR3 is TGCGCCAGCAGCTTGGAGGGGGGTAGTACCCATTATGGCTACACCTTC.

This sequence joins TRBV7-2 and TRBJ1-4; D might be TRBD1 (5 bases). The germline gives CDR1 SGHTA, CDR2 FQGNSA. This CDR3 has 12 residues. Deletions cut 1 base from V and 14 bases from J, with 11 bases between. CDR3 protein: CASSLDRRGLFF. CDR3 bases: TGTGCCAGCAGCTTAGACAGGAGGGGCCTGTTTTTT.

Remarks on this clonotype: A much more abundant neighbour one base away suggests this may be a read error. The CDR3 DNA is TGTGCCAGCAGTACTAATTACAGGGGAGAGACCCGGTACTTC. Encoded protein: CASSTNYRGETRYF. The chain is built from TRBV12-3 or TRBV12-4 and TRBJ2-5; 7 nucleotides align to TRBD1. The CDR3 extends over 14 amino acids.

The chain carries TRBV9 and TRBJ2-1; TRBD1 or TRBD2 may be the D gene (6 bases each). Germline V gene lookup returns CDR1 SGDLS and CDR2 YYNGEE. This CDR3 contains 17 residues. V lost 3 bases and J lost 3, with 19 bases in between. In DNA form, the CDR3 reads TGTGCCAGCAGCGAGACCCTCAGAGGGGGGCACTACAATGAGCAGTTCTTC. Residues: CASSETLRGGHYNEQFF.

This clonotype has just a few counts. The rearrangement joins TRBV12-3 or TRBV12-4 to TRBJ2-5, with D hard to call. This CDR3 comprises 14 residues. Trimming took 5 bases from V and 5 from J, leaving 15 bases between them. The CDR3 protein is CASSPYGLMETQYF. Written as DNA, the CDR3 is TGTGCCAGCAGTCCCTACGGGCTGATGGAGACCCAGTACTTC.

The gene calls are TRBV6-2 or TRBV6-3 and TRBJ2-1; 7 nucleotides align to TRBD2. Germline V gene data show CDR1 as MNHEY and CDR2 as SVGEGT. The CDR3 sequence is 13 residues long. The V and J ends lost 7 bases and 4 bases, in that order; junction bases with no gene match: 4. The CDR3 reads CASTRDYYNEQFF. The DNA of the CDR3 is TGTGCCAGCACCCGGGACTATTACAATGAGCAGTTCTTC.

Only a few counts were recorded for this clonotype. CDR3 residues: CASSLGQGMGTEAFF. CDR3 nucleotide sequence: TGTGCCAGCAGCCTAGGACAGGGGATGGGGACTGAAGCTTTCTTT. J is TRBJ1-1 and V is TRBV4-2, with 9 positions matching TRBD1. The germline CDR1 and CDR2 sequences are LGHNA and YNFKEQ. V trimming: 4 bases; J trimming: 5 bases; junction bases outside the gene matches: 8. The CDR3 consists of 15 residues.

This clonotype was seen only once. The chain recombines TRBV5-5 with TRBJ2-7; tentatively, D is TRBD2 (5 bases). V lost 8 bases and J 7 bases, leaving 13 bases between the germline ends. CDR1 and CDR2 from the germline V gene are SGHKS and YYEKEE (reference sequence). This CDR3 is built from 11 residues. The CDR3 sequence is CASFGVNEQYF. The CDR3 DNA sequence: TGTGCCAGTTTCGGGGTAAATGAGCAGTACTTC.

The chain joins TRBV29-1 to TRBJ2-5, with D unresolved. The germline V gene has CDR1 SQVTM and CDR2 ANQGSEA. This CDR3 is 12 amino acids long. Trimming took 4 bases from V and 0 from J, leaving 6 bases between them. Here the CDR3 reads CSVAQYQETQYF. In DNA form, the CDR3 reads TGCAGCGTTGCTCAGTACCAAGAGACCCAGTACTTC. Looking up the rest from reference TRBV29-1 and TRBJ2-5 gives the full variable domain: SAVISQKPSRDICQRGTSLTIQCQVDSQVTMMFWYRQQPGQSLTLIATANQGSEATYESGFVIDKFPISRPNLTFSTLTVSNMSPEDSSIYLCSVAQYQETQYFGPGTRLLVL.

The chain couples TRBV20-1 to TRBJ1-1; D is undetermined. Germline V gene lookup returns CDR1 DFQATT and CDR2 SNEGSKA (reference sequence). The CDR3 loop spans 16 amino acids. V was cut by 0 bases and J by 1 base, with 15 bases left in between. The DNA of the CDR3 is TGCAGTGCTAGAGACCCAATCACGGGTGCGAACACTGAAGCTTTCTTT. This encodes CSARDPITGANTEAFF.

Ten or more counts support this clonotype. This chain connects TRBV12-3 or TRBV12-4 to TRBJ2-6; 8 bases map to TRBD1. Trimming removed 4 bases from V and 0 bases from J; junction bases left unmatched: 8. The CDR3 totals 18 residues. DNA for the CDR3: TGTGCCAGCAGTTCGCCCCGGGACAGGACCTCTGGGGCCAACGTCCTGACTTTC. Protein sequence: CASSSPRDRTSGANVLTF.

In its sample, this clonotype was seen once. Compared with germline, one end of the junction differs, possibly owing to a read error. The V and J genes are TRBV25-1 and TRBJ2-3, with D possibly matching TRBD2 (5 bases). The CDR3 sequence is 13 residues long. Per germline, CDR1 MGHDK and CDR2 SYGVNS. This CDR3 reads CAGSELATDTQYF. The CDR3, as DNA: TGTGCCGGCAGTGAATTAGCGACAGATACGCAGTATTTT. The entire variable domain, with the rest obtained from reference TRBV25-1 and TRBJ2-3, is as follows: EADIYQTPRYLVIGTGKKITLECSQTMGHDKMYWYQQDPGMELHLIHYSYGVNSTEKGDLSSESTVSRIRTEHFPLTLESARPSHTSQYLCAGSELATDTQYFGPGTRLTVL.

As to this clonotype: A much larger clonotype is one base distant, so this may be a read error. V gene TRBV2 combines with J gene TRBJ2-7, with 9 bases matching TRBD1. Germline trimming cut 8 bases from V and 7 bases from J; bases unmatched to any gene: 9. CDR1 is SNHLY, CDR2 FYNNEI, per germline. The CDR3 runs to 13 residues. The CDR3: CASGWDRVTEQYF. CDR3 nucleotides: TGTGCCAGCGGTTGGGACAGGGTTACTGAGCAGTACTTC.

There are many counts of this clonotype. The rearrangement links TRBV28 to TRBJ2-1, with a weak D call TRBD2 (5 bases). Germline CDR1 MDHEN, CDR2 SYDVKM. The CDR3 has 12 residues. The ends were cut back, 2 bases at V and 7 bases at J, with 6 bases in the middle. CDR3 sequence reads: CASSLPGNEQFF. For the CDR3, the DNA is TGTGCCAGCAGTTTACCGGGGAATGAGCAGTTCTTC.

The chain recombines TRBV4-2 with TRBJ2-1, with D perhaps TRBD1 or TRBD2 (5 bases each). The CDR3 consists of 15 residues. The germline gives CDR1 LGHNA, CDR2 YNFKEQ. The V end lost 0 bases, the J end lost 6 bases, and 12 bases lay between the germline ends. For the CDR3, the DNA is TGTGCCAGCAGCCAAGAACCGGGGCGGTGCAATGAGCAGTTCTTC. Protein sequence: CASSQEPGRCNEQFF.

The CDR3, as DNA: TGTGCCAGCAGTCGTCGACTGATTGAGGATGGGGCTTTCTTT. Protein: CASSRRLIEDGAFF. V is TRBV27 and J is TRBJ1-1; unclear D gene. This CDR3 comprises 14 residues. V was cut by 5 bases and J by 11 bases, with 21 bases left in between. CDR1 is MNHEY and CDR2 is SMNVEV in the germline V gene (reference sequence).

This clonotype occurred a few times. The V call is TRBV29-1, the J call TRBJ1-5; no definite D call. CDR3 size: 12 residues. CDR1 SQVTM and CDR2 ANQGSEA come from the germline V gene. The V end was cut by 4 bases, the J end by 9 bases, with 13 bases between. CDR3 DNA: TGCAGCGTTGCGGGAAGCGATCGGCCCCAGCATTTT. This encodes CSVAGSDRPQHF.